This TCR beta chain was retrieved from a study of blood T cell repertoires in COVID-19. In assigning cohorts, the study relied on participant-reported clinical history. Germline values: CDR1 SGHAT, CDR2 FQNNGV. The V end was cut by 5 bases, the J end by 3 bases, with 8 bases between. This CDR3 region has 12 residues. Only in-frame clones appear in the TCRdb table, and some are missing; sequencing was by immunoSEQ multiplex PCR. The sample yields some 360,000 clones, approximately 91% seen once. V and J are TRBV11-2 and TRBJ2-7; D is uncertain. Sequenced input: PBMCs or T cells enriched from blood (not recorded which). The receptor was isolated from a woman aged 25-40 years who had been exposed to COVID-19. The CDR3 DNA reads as TGTGCCAGCAGCCCGAGGCACTACGAGCAGTACTTC. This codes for CASSPRHYEQYF.